The 5 T cell receptor beta chains below were found in one sample sequenced in a study of patients and donors after allogeneic stem cell transplantation. TCRdb re-called the RT-PCR reads with MiXCR, one entry per CDR3 protein. The top ten clones hold 50% of a sample with under 170,000 distinct CDR3 sequences, approximately 35% of them seen once. The sample comprised blood, either unsorted or a sorted T cell fraction (not recorded which). The source is a human donor who was either an allogeneic HSCT recipient or a stem cell or donor lymphocyte infusion donor (not recorded which). It is not recorded whose cells these are; they may come from a transplant donor.

The chain combines TRBV29-1 with TRBJ2-5, with TRBD1 matching over 8 bases. V lost 6 bases, J lost 1 base, and 4 bases stayed unmatched. The CDR3 has 13 residues. CDR1 and CDR2 (germline): SQVTM, ANQGSEA. The CDR3: CSVRTGPQETQYF. CDR3 DNA sequence: TGCAGCGTCAGGACAGGGCCCCAAGAGACCCAGTACTTC.

The table lists this clonotype with a count of one. The chain joins TRBV4-2 to TRBJ1-2; maybe TRBD1 (5 bases). The germline CDR1 and CDR2 sequences are LGHNA and YNFKEQ. V gave up 0 bases and J gave up 9 bases, with 17 bases separating them. The CDR3 is made up of 15 amino acids. CDR3 nucleotides: TGTGCCAGCAGCCAAGATGAGGCAGGGCGGGATCGCTACACCTTC. This translates into CASSQDEAGRDRYTF.

The chain recombines TRBV12-3 or TRBV12-4 with TRBJ2-5; D may be TRBD1 (6 bases). V shed 2 bases and J shed 1 base, with 11 bases lying between them. The CDR3 spans 15 residues. CDR3 bases: TGTGCCAGCAGTTTAAGGTACAGGGTCCAAGAGACCCAGTACTTC. Protein product: CASSLRYRVQETQYF.

Concerning this clonotype: Mismatch with germline at one junction end may stem from a read error. The chain links TRBV4-3 to TRBJ2-3, with D tentatively TRBD1 (6 bases). Germline lookup yields CDR1 LGHNA and CDR2 YSLEER. The CDR3 contains 17 residues. CDR3 sequence (DNA): TGCGCCAGCAGCCAAGGCCCCGGGGACATTAGCACAGATACGCGGTATTTT. Its translation is CASSQGPGDISTDTRYF.

J is TRBJ2-3 and V is TRBV29-1; D remains ambiguous. The germline V gene encodes CDR1 SQVTM and CDR2 ANQGSEA. This CDR3 has 13 residues. The V and J ends lost 5 bases and 4 bases respectively, with 13 bases between them. This chain's CDR3 is CSVLDPSADTQYF. In DNA form, the CDR3 reads TGCAGCGTTCTGGACCCATCCGCAGATACGCAGTATTTT.